The T cell receptor beta chain described here comes from a study of blood T cell repertoires in COVID-19. Repertoires were generated with immunoSEQ multiplex PCR, while TCRdb's copy carries only in-frame clones and drops some. The data contain around 65,000 clones, approximately 91% of them singletons. CDR1 is MNHEY, CDR2 SVGAGI, per germline. The CDR3 consists of 13 residues. V shed 0 bases and J shed 4 bases, with 6 bases lying between them. Sample: peripheral blood. The source is a human donor in a cohort sampled during active COVID-19. The J gene is TRBJ1-2, the V gene TRBV6-5; no reliable D call. CDR3 sequence: CASSYSSAYGYTF. The CDR3 nucleotides read TGTGCCAGCAGTTACTCGAGCGCCTATGGCTACACCTTC.